Reported below is one T cell receptor beta chain. The antigen is undetermined. At one boundary the junction diverges from the germline segment, which might be a read error. This CDR3 spans 11 amino acids. Tagging with unique molecular identifiers was a feature of the TCR beta cDNA libraries. TCRdb itself ran the PCR reads through MiXCR, one entry per CDR3 protein. The table shows 450,000 to 700,000 distinct CDR3 sequences, with 44% occurring only once. The data derive from a study of post-analysis software for immune sequencing data. Study results and caveats: A few TRBV segments occurring more often in patients than controls included TRBV5-6, TRBV5-1 and TRBV20-1.

The rearrangement joins TRBV12-3 or TRBV12-4 to TRBJ2-1, with no clear D. The sample taken for sequencing was blood. The source is a girl aged 10 to 17 with multiple sclerosis. The CDR3 here is CAGSPWGEQFF. CDR3 DNA sequence: TGTGCCGGCAGCCCCTGGGGTGAGCAGTTCTTC.